Shown below are 20 T cell receptor beta chains from a single sample sequenced in a study of T cell responses to AZD1222 COVID-19 vaccine. Here immunoSEQ multiplex PCR was the method, and the copy in TCRdb shows in-frame clones only, minus some. The data show under 170,000 clones, around nine tenths seen once. Sample: peripheral blood, taken 28 days after the second AZD1222 dose. The receptors originated from an adult who received the AZD1222 COVID-19 vaccine.

V usage is TRBV5-8 and J usage is TRBJ2-7, with 9 bases aligning to TRBD1. This CDR3 region has 14 residues. Germline trimming cut 2 bases from V and 3 bases from J; bases unmatched to any gene: 3. Germline V gene sequence: CDR1 SGHTS, CDR2 YDEGEE. CDR3 in DNA: TGTGCCAGCAGCTTTGGGGGACAGGGCTACGAGCAGTACTTC. Its protein is CASSFGGQGYEQYF.

The rearrangement uses TRBV25-1 and TRBJ1-6; maybe TRBD1 (6 bases). V lost 5 bases and J 6 bases, leaving 14 bases between the germline ends. This CDR3 has 15 residues. The V gene's germline CDR1 is MGHDK and CDR2 SYGVNS. The CDR3 coding sequence is TGTGCCAGCAGTCTCAGGACAGCTTCTAATTCACCCCTCCACTTT. The encoded protein is CASSLRTASNSPLHF.

The chain combines TRBV11-2 with TRBJ1-3; D possibly corresponds to TRBD1 (6 bases). Trimming left V 1 base short and J 9 bases short, with 13 bases between. CDR1 is SGHAT, CDR2 FQNNGV, per germline. CDR3 length: 14 amino acids. The CDR3, as DNA: TGTGCCAGCAGCTTAGCAGGGGCCCTCCCCACCATATATTTT. Translation: CASSLAGALPTIYF.

The chain has TRBV29-1 and TRBJ1-1; possible D gene TRBD1, 6 bases. The CDR3 covers 12 residues. Germline CDR1 and CDR2: SQVTM and ANQGSEA. The V end lost 6 bases, the J end lost 7 bases, and 15 bases lay between the germline ends. In nucleotides, the CDR3 is TGCAGCGTAACAGGGTCTTCTTATGAAGCTTTCTTT. Its protein product is CSVTGSSYEAFF.

Comments on this clone: The junction departs from germline at one end; a sequencing error may be responsible. The rearrangement uses TRBV27 and TRBJ1-1; 7 nucleotides agree with TRBD1. This CDR3 region has 13 residues. CDR1 MNHEY and CDR2 SMNVEV come from the germline V gene (reference sequence). The CDR3 loop is CASSPGGNAEAFF. CDR3 bases: TGTGCCAGCAGCCCAGGGGGGAACGCTGAAGCTTTCTTT.

The chain joins TRBV4-1 to TRBJ2-2; 8 bases match TRBD2. Trimming removed 3 bases from V and 5 bases from J; junction bases left unmatched: 14. The length of the CDR3 is 18 residues. Germline V CDR1 and CDR2: MGHRA, YSYEKL. CDR3 loop: CASSHPVPGTRGTGELFF. The DNA of the CDR3 is TGCGCCAGCAGCCACCCCGTACCGGGGACTAGGGGGACCGGGGAGCTGTTTTTT.

This CDR3 is CASSLGLAGVDNEQFF. In DNA, the CDR3 is TGCGCCAGCAGCTTGGGCCTAGCGGGAGTAGACAATGAGCAGTTCTTC. This sequence joins TRBV5-1 and TRBJ2-1; TRBD2 agrees at 10 bases. With 0 bases clipped from V and 5 bases from J, the junction kept 5 bases outside the gene matches. Germline V gene data show CDR1 as SGHRS and CDR2 as YFSETQ. CDR3 length equals 16 residues. The entire variable domain, with the rest obtained from reference TRBV5-1 and TRBJ2-1, is as follows: KAGVTQTPRYLIKTRGQQVTLSCSPISGHRSVSWYQQTPGQGLQFLFEYFSETQRNKGNFPGRFSGRQFSNSRSEMNVSTLELGDSALYLCASSLGLAGVDNEQFFGPGTRLTVL.

The rearrangement links TRBV7-8 to TRBJ2-5; 10 bases align to TRBD1. Trimming at V came to 1 base and at J to 5 bases, leaving 4 bases not matched to a gene. CDR3 length equals 15 residues. Germline CDR1 and CDR2: SGHVS and FQNEAQ. The chain's CDR3 is CASSLGQGARETQYF. The DNA for the CDR3 is TGTGCCAGCAGCTTAGGACAGGGGGCTAGGGAGACCCAGTACTTC.

The chain carries TRBV10-1 and TRBJ2-1; perhaps D is TRBD1 or TRBD2 (7 bases each). Germline-derived CDR1 and CDR2 are WNHNN and SYGVQD (reference sequence). The CDR3 runs to 16 residues. Trimming cost V 4 bases and J 10 bases, with 23 bases left between them. For the CDR3, the DNA is TGCGCCAGCAGTGGAAGGGGGCGGGAGAAATATGGCGAGCAGTTCTTC. Encoded protein: CASSGRGREKYGEQFF.

The chain employs TRBV6-5 and TRBJ1-5, with unresolved D. The CDR3 is 15 amino acids. CDR1 MNHEY and CDR2 SVGAGI come from the germline V gene. V was shortened by 6 bases and J by 2 bases, with 14 bases between the two germline ends. CDR3 sequence reads: CASRPSEGRNQPQHF. The CDR3, as DNA: TGTGCCAGCAGACCCTCAGAAGGACGCAATCAGCCCCAGCATTTT.

This sequence joins TRBV28 and TRBJ2-7; 9 nucleotides agree with TRBD1. The CDR3 is made up of 15 amino acids. V gave up 2 bases and J gave up 4 bases; unmatched junction bases: 6. CDR1 MDHEN and CDR2 SYDVKM come from the germline V gene. The CDR3 protein is CASSLARDRVYEQYF. The CDR3 DNA is TGTGCCAGCAGTTTAGCCCGGGACAGGGTTTACGAGCAGTACTTC. Full variable domain (outside the CDR3, taken from reference TRBV28 and TRBJ2-7): DVKVTQSSRYLVKRTGEKVFLECVQDMDHENMFWYRQDPGLGLRLIYFSYDVKMKEKGDIPEGYSVSREKKERFSLILESASTNQTSMYLCASSLARDRVYEQYFGPGTRLTVT.

V is TRBV30 and J is TRBJ2-5; the D gene could be TRBD1 or TRBD2 (6 bases each). Germline CDR1 and CDR2: GTSNPN and SVGIG (reference sequence). The V end lost 1 base, the J end lost 2 bases, and 11 bases lay between the germline ends. CDR3 length equals 14 residues. In DNA form, the CDR3 reads TGTGCCTGGAGTGGAGGGGGGATGCAAGAGACCCAGTACTTC. Its translation is CAWSGGGMQETQYF. The variable domain in full, completed from reference TRBV30 and TRBJ2-5, reads SQTIHQWPATLVQPVGSPLSLECTVEGTSNPNLYWYRQAAGRGLQLLFYSVGIGQISSEVPQNLSASRPQDRQFILSSKKLLLSDSGFYLCAWSGGGMQETQYFGPGTRLLVL.

The chain couples TRBV7-8 to TRBJ2-3; D is possibly TRBD2 (5 bases). The V and J ends lost 1 base and 5 bases respectively, with 10 bases between them. CDR1 and CDR2 from the germline V gene are SGHVS and FQNEAQ. CDR3 length: 14 residues. CDR3 loop: CASSLGGRGDTQYF. CDR3 bases: TGTGCCAGCAGCTTAGGAGGCCGGGGAGATACGCAGTATTTT.

The CDR3 nucleotides read TGTGCCAGCAGCGTCGGACTTGCAGAGACCCAGTACTTC. Amino acids: CASSVGLAETQYF. The chain is built from TRBV2 and TRBJ2-5; D is perhaps TRBD2 (5 bases). Germline lookup yields CDR1 SNHLY and CDR2 FYNNEI. The length of the CDR3 is 13 residues. The ends were cut back, 6 bases at V and 4 bases at J, with 12 bases in the middle. Combining the CDR3 with reference TRBV2 and TRBJ2-5 gives the whole variable domain EPEVTQTPSHQVTQMGQEVILRCVPISNHLYFYWYRQILGQKVEFLVSFYNNEISEKSEIFDDQFSVERPDGSNFTLKIRSTKLEDSAMYFCASSVGLAETQYFGPGTRLLVL.

This chain links TRBV24-1 with TRBJ1-1; D is undetermined. The V end was cut by 0 bases, the J end by 7 bases, with 11 bases between. Germline values: CDR1 KGHDR, CDR2 SFDVKD. CDR3 length: 14 amino acids. CDR3 in amino acids: CATSDLGRSVEAFF. For the CDR3, the DNA is TGTGCCACCAGTGATTTGGGGAGATCTGTTGAAGCTTTCTTT.

This chain joins TRBV19 and TRBJ1-3, with a weak D call TRBD1 (5 bases). CDR1 is LNHDA and CDR2 is SQIVND in the germline V gene (reference sequence). This CDR3 spans 13 amino acids. Trimming removed 8 bases at V and 9 bases at J, with 17 bases between. The CDR3 region is CASGQGSGSTIYF. For the CDR3, the DNA is TGTGCCAGTGGGCAGGGCAGCGGTAGCACCATATATTTT. The variable domain in full, with the rest retrieved from reference TRBV19 and TRBJ1-3, is DGGITQSPKYLFRKEGQNVTLSCEQNLNHDAMYWYRQDPGQGLRLIYYSQIVNDFQKGDIAEGYSVSREKKESFPLTVTSAQKNPTAFYLCASGQGSGSTIYFGEGSWLTVV.

This chain links TRBV5-6 with TRBJ1-1; 7 positions match TRBD1. Germline V gene lookup returns CDR1 SGHDT and CDR2 YYEEEE. J was trimmed by 1 base and V by 4 bases; bases with no gene match: 7. This CDR3 contains 15 residues. CDR3 protein: CASSPGQTPNTEAFF. CDR3 DNA: TGTGCCAGCAGCCCGGGACAGACTCCGAACACTGAAGCTTTCTTT.

The chain couples TRBV29-1 to TRBJ2-1, with D unresolved. CDR3 size: 14 residues. V lost 3 bases and J 0 bases, leaving 9 bases between the germline ends. Per the germline V gene, CDR1 is SQVTM and CDR2 is ANQGSEA. The CDR3 DNA sequence: TGCAGCGTTGACCACTGGAGCTCCTACAATGAGCAGTTCTTC. Its protein product is CSVDHWSSYNEQFF.

This rearrangement joins TRBV21-1 to TRBJ1-1. TRBV21-1 is described as a pseudogene. The CDR3 extends over 14 amino acids. This CDR3 is CASSKEGGRTEAFF. The DNA for the CDR3 is TGTGCCAGCAGCAAGGAAGGGGGGCGGACTGAAGCTTTCTTT.

The chain combines TRBV7-9 with TRBJ1-5; no definite D call. Per germline, CDR1 SEHNR and CDR2 FQNEAQ (reference sequence). With 4 bases removed from V and 5 bases from J, the gap between germline ends came to 9 bases. The CDR3 consists of 13 residues. The CDR3 sequence is CASSSETHQPQHF. The CDR3 nucleotides read TGTGCCAGCAGCTCGGAGACTCATCAGCCCCAGCATTTT.